Each of the 18 T cell receptor beta chains below was sequenced from the same sample in a study of glioma-infiltrating T cells after dendritic cell vaccination. Profiling relied on immunoSEQ multiplex PCR, and the TCRdb table lists in-frame clones only, not all of them. The sample lists approximately 92,000 clones; 80% were seen once. Documented time point: after dendritic cell vaccination, including at tumor progression/relapse. This specimen was blood, taken after dendritic cell vaccination. The receptors here all came from a human donor with glioblastoma.

This clone appeared a few times. V gene TRBV7-9 combines with J gene TRBJ2-3; 10 bases are shared with TRBD2. The V segment lost 7 bases and the J segment 4 bases; nucleotides outside the gene matches: 8. Germline V CDR1 and CDR2: SEHNR, FQNEAQ (reference sequence). The CDR3 is 15 residues long. The CDR3 coding sequence is TGTGCCAGCACAAGGACTAGCGGCCCCGCAGATACGCAGTATTTT. Translated, it gives CASTRTSGPADTQYF. Full variable domain (rest looked up from reference TRBV7-9 and TRBJ2-3): DTGVSQNPRHKITKRGQNVTFRCDPISEHNRLYWYRQTLGQGPEFLTYFQNEAQLEKSRLLSDRFSAERPKGSFSTLEIQRTEQGDSAMYLCASTRTSGPADTQYFGPGTRLTVL.

V usage is TRBV27 and J usage is TRBJ2-1; the match to TRBD2 covers 8 bases. Germline assignment: CDR1 MNHEY and CDR2 SMNVEV (reference sequence). The CDR3 length is 14 residues. V shed 2 bases and J 3 bases; nucleotides not matched to a gene: 0. The CDR3 coding sequence is TGTGCCAGCAGTTTAAGCGGGAGCTACAATGAGCAGTTCTTC. Translation gives CASSLSGSYNEQFF.

This chain joins TRBV28 and TRBJ2-7; 8 nucleotides agree with TRBD1. Germline V gene data show CDR1 as MDHEN and CDR2 as SYDVKM. The CDR3 is 15 amino acids. V lost 5 bases, J lost 3 bases, and 9 bases stayed unmatched. This CDR3 reads CASSLSGTGVYEQYF. The DNA of the CDR3 is TGTGCCAGCAGTCTATCCGGGACAGGAGTCTACGAGCAGTACTTC.

The chain uses TRBV14 and TRBJ1-2; D gene unclear. Germline V lookup: CDR1 SGHDN, CDR2 FVKESK. V was cut by 6 bases and J by 4 bases, with 12 bases left in between. This CDR3 has 13 residues. The CDR3 DNA reads as TGTGCCAGCAGTCCCGGGAGGCCCTATGGCTACACCTTC. It translates to CASSPGRPYGYTF.

The chain uses TRBV6-7 and TRBJ2-7; D is perhaps TRBD1 (6 bases). TRBV6-7 is an open reading frame whose function is uncertain. The CDR3 runs to 14 residues. Trimming pared 7 bases from V and 0 bases from J, leaving 13 bases between. This chain's CDR3 is CASTKDSFSYEQYF. The CDR3 DNA sequence: TGTGCCAGCACTAAGGACAGTTTCTCCTACGAGCAGTACTTC.

This chain joins TRBV5-1 and TRBJ1-1; 9 bases match TRBD1. V lost 4 bases and J lost 6; bases outside the gene matches: 4. This CDR3 comprises 13 residues. The germline V gene encodes CDR1 SGHRS and CDR2 YFSETQ. CDR3 DNA: TGCGCCAGCAGCCTCGGGACAGGGTCTGAAGCTTTCTTT. This gives the protein CASSLGTGSEAFF.

This clone was recorded only once. The chain recombines TRBV18 with TRBJ2-7; tentative D call: TRBD2 (6 bases). Looked up from germline, CDR1 is KGHSH and CDR2 is LQKENI. This CDR3 has 16 residues. V was trimmed by 3 bases and J by 10 bases, leaving 25 bases between them. CDR3 DNA sequence: TGTGCCAGCTCACCCGACCCGGCTCCGGGGGTCCCACCCCAGTACTTC. Protein sequence: CASSPDPAPGVPPQYF. Full variable domain (outside the CDR3, taken from reference TRBV18 and TRBJ2-7): NAGVMQNPRHLVRRRGQEARLRCSPMKGHSHVYWYRQLPEEGLKFMVYLQKENIIDESGMPKERFSAEFPKEGPSILRIQQVVRGDSAAYFCASSPDPAPGVPPQYFGPGTRLTVT.

The gene calls are TRBV10-3 and TRBJ2-3; TRBD2 aligns across 9 bases. This CDR3 region has 13 residues. The junction had 4 bases not matched to a gene; V was cut back by 2 bases and J by 10 bases. Per germline, CDR1 ENHRY and CDR2 SYGVKD. The CDR3 nucleotides are TGTGCCATCAGTGAGCCGACTAGCGGATCGCAGTATTTT. Amino acids: CAISEPTSGSQYF.

The chain recombines TRBV11-3 with TRBJ2-5, with 10 bases aligning to TRBD2. This CDR3 region has 15 residues. The germline CDR1 and CDR2 sequences are SGHNT and YENEEA. After removal of 3 bases from V and 4 bases from J, the junction contained 5 bases not matched to a gene. Here the CDR3 reads CASSFSSGGPETQYF. The DNA of the CDR3 is TGTGCCAGCAGCTTTAGTAGCGGGGGGCCAGAGACCCAGTACTTC.

The chain recombines TRBV28 with TRBJ1-1; D is undetermined. Germline CDR1 reads MDHEN; CDR2 reads SYDVKM. This CDR3 contains 12 residues. The V gene lost 5 bases and the J gene lost 3 bases, with 7 bases spanning the gap. CDR3 amino acids: CASSPYYTEAFF. For the CDR3, the DNA is TGTGCCAGCAGTCCCTATTACACTGAAGCTTTCTTT. Full variable domain (outside the CDR3, taken from reference TRBV28 and TRBJ1-1): DVKVTQSSRYLVKRTGEKVFLECVQDMDHENMFWYRQDPGLGLRLIYFSYDVKMKEKGDIPEGYSVSREKKERFSLILESASTNQTSMYLCASSPYYTEAFFGQGTRLTVV.

The chain recombines TRBV10-1 with TRBJ2-2; 8 positions agree with TRBD1. The CDR3 is 14 amino acids. The germline V gene has CDR1 WNHNN and CDR2 SYGVQD (reference sequence). J was trimmed by 6 bases and V by 6 bases; bases with no gene match: 6. The CDR3 DNA reads as TGCGCCAGCAGATCGGGACAGGCGGCCGGGGAGCTGTTTTTT. It translates to CASRSGQAAGELFF.

The J gene is TRBJ2-7, the V gene TRBV5-1; possibly TRBD2 for D (6 bases). V lost 0 bases to trimming and J lost 4 bases, with 20 bases between them. Germline lookup yields CDR1 SGHRS and CDR2 YFSETQ. The CDR3 is 17 amino acids. CDR3 residues: CASSLDSGEVGDYEQYF. The CDR3 nucleotides are TGCGCCAGCAGCTTGGATTCGGGGGAGGTGGGGGATTACGAGCAGTACTTC. Combining the CDR3 with reference TRBV5-1 and TRBJ2-7 gives the whole variable domain KAGVTQTPRYLIKTRGQQVTLSCSPISGHRSVSWYQQTPGQGLQFLFEYFSETQRNKGNFPGRFSGRQFSNSRSEMNVSTLELGDSALYLCASSLDSGEVGDYEQYFGPGTRLTVT.

CDR3 DNA sequence: TGTGCCAGCAGTCCCTTGCAGGGAGGCTATGGCTACACCTTC. Protein product: CASSPLQGGYGYTF. The rearrangement joins TRBV28 to TRBJ1-2; TRBD1 might be the D (5 bases). The CDR3 runs 14 residues. Trimming left V 5 bases short and J 4 bases short, with 14 bases between. CDR1 is MDHEN, CDR2 SYDVKM, per germline.

V and J are TRBV9 and TRBJ1-5; 10 nucleotides line up with TRBD1. Trimming removed 2 bases from V and 5 bases from J; junction bases left unmatched: 1. This CDR3 comprises 14 residues. CDR1 and CDR2 from the germline V gene are SGDLS and YYNGEE. CDR3 protein: CASSVGTGDQPQHF. CDR3 in DNA: TGTGCCAGCAGCGTGGGGACAGGGGATCAGCCCCAGCATTTT.

This chain connects TRBV27 to TRBJ2-1, with D possibly matching TRBD2 (5 bases). The CDR3 is 16 residues long. Germline CDR1 MNHEY, CDR2 SMNVEV (reference sequence). V was pared by 5 bases and J by 0 bases, with 14 bases between. CDR3 bases: TGTGCCAGCAGTCTAAAGCGGCCCCGCTCCTACAATGAGCAGTTCTTC. Amino acid sequence: CASSLKRPRSYNEQFF.

The gene calls are TRBV4-1 and TRBJ2-3, with TRBD2 identical over 8 bases. Unmatched junction bases numbered 8, after V lost 4 bases and J lost 2 bases. Germline V gene sequence: CDR1 MGHRA, CDR2 YSYEKL. The CDR3 sequence is 16 residues long. The CDR3 region has the DNA TGCGCCAGCAGCCTTTCAGCGGGGGCACCCACAGATACGCAGTATTTT. Translated: CASSLSAGAPTDTQYF.

This rearrangement joins TRBV10-2 to TRBJ1-1; possibly TRBD1 for D (5 bases). The V and J ends lost 4 bases and 4 bases respectively, with 13 bases between them. The CDR3 spans 14 residues. Germline V lookup: CDR1 WSHSY, CDR2 SAAADI. The CDR3 loop reads CASSGWGGSTEAFF. Here the CDR3 DNA reads TGCGCCAGCAGTGGGTGGGGGGGTAGCACTGAAGCTTTCTTT.

The chain links TRBV5-1 to TRBJ2-1; 11 bases agree with TRBD2. The CDR3 is 14 residues long. Germline CDR1 SGHRS, CDR2 YFSETQ. V gave up 3 bases and J gave up 8 bases; unmatched junction bases: 4. The CDR3 nucleotides are TGCGCCAGCAGCTATACGACTAGCGGGGATGAGCAGTTCTTC. Translated, it gives CASSYTTSGDEQFF.